This passage covers 15 T cell receptor beta chains from one sample sequenced in a study of early T cells in non-severe SARS-CoV-2 infection (dated by TCRdb to the early 2020s). To prepare the library, 5' RACE was applied. The run used a NextSeq 500. TCRdb passed the public sequencing reads through fastp at Q25 and MiXCR, retaining productive beta sequences. Each entry merges the rows of one CDR3 protein and shows their most common DNA and genes. The sample contains tens of thousands of distinct CDR3 sequences, under 8.5% of them found a single time. The leading ten clones occupy roughly 5.6% of the sample. The material was whole blood, obtained at baseline. These receptor sequences come from an adult who was a healthcare worker with PCR-confirmed SARS-CoV-2 infection or an uninfected control (not recorded which).

This clonotype has at least ten counts. The chain links TRBV6-6 to TRBJ2-7; D call uncertain. Trimming cost V 2 bases and J 7 bases, with 15 bases left between them. The V gene's germline CDR1 is MNHNY and CDR2 SVGAGI (reference sequence). The CDR3 loop spans 14 amino acids. CDR3 nucleotide sequence: TGTGCCAGCAGTTACAAGGTTGGGGTGCGGGAGCAGTACTTC. Protein product: CASSYKVGVREQYF.

The V and J genes are TRBV4-1 and TRBJ1-1, with D possibly TRBD1 on 5 matching bases. CDR3 length: 14 residues. Germline V gene lookup returns CDR1 MGHRA and CDR2 YSYEKL. V was clipped by 1 base and J by 3 bases, with 9 bases between them. The CDR3 sequence is CASSQVGDHTEAFF. The CDR3 bases are TGCGCCAGCAGCCAAGTGGGGGACCACACTGAAGCTTTCTTT.

This clonotype was counted ten times or more. The chain recombines TRBV7-6 with TRBJ2-7, with no clear D. CDR3 length: 11 amino acids. The V end was cut by 3 bases, the J end by 5 bases, with 5 bases between. Germline V CDR1 and CDR2: SGHVS, FNYEAQ. The CDR3 spells CASSLGNEQYF. Here the CDR3 DNA reads TGTGCCAGCAGCTTGGGAAACGAGCAGTACTTC.

This clonotype has more than one count but fewer than ten. The germline gene is not matched at one end of the junction; a read error may be the cause. The rearrangement uses TRBV19 and TRBJ1-1; TRBD1 is a possible D gene (5 bases). Per the germline V gene, CDR1 is LNHDA and CDR2 is SQIVND (reference sequence). CDR3 length: 14 residues. The CDR3 spells CASRIGGGGTEAFF. The CDR3 region has the DNA TGTGCCAGTAGGATAGGTGGGGGAGGCACTGAAGCTTTCTTT.

This clonotype was seen many times. CDR3 region: CASRRTSIDEQFF. The CDR3, as DNA: TGTGCCAGCAGGAGGACTAGCATCGATGAGCAGTTCTTC. The chain employs TRBV12-3 or TRBV12-4 and TRBJ2-1; 8 bases align to TRBD2. Trimming removed 6 bases from V and 8 bases from J; junction bases left unmatched: 6. This CDR3 has 13 amino acids.

This clonotype has ten or more counts. This chain uses TRBV28 with TRBJ1-6, with D tentatively TRBD1 (5 bases). The germline gives CDR1 MDHEN, CDR2 SYDVKM. There are 16 residues in the CDR3. With 4 bases removed from V and 11 bases from J, the gap between germline ends came to 21 bases. The CDR3 region has the DNA TGTGCCAGCAGTTCCACGACCGTGGGGGAGGTTGCACCCCTCCACTTT. This gives the protein CASSSTTVGEVAPLHF.

The CDR3 coding sequence is TGTGCCAGCAGTGTAAACGGGGGATCGGATACGCAGTATTTT. It is translated as CASSVNGGSDTQYF. The chain has TRBV6-4 and TRBJ2-3, with TRBD2 as a possible D gene (6 bases). V was trimmed by 4 bases and J by 6 bases, leaving 14 bases between them. The CDR3 is 14 residues long. Germline-derived CDR1 and CDR2 are MRHNA and SNTAGT.

This clonotype was counted ten times or more. The chain uses TRBV6-6 and TRBJ1-5, with D possibly TRBD1 on 5 matching bases. The germline CDR1 and CDR2 sequences are MNHNY and SVGAGI (reference sequence). The CDR3 spans 16 residues. Trimming removed 5 bases at V and 0 bases at J, with 14 bases between. The CDR3 reads CASSGRDDYSNQPQHF. The CDR3 DNA reads TGTGCCAGCAGTGGACGGGACGATTATAGCAATCAGCCCCAGCATTTT.

The chain is built from TRBV19 and TRBJ1-5; 7 positions agree with TRBD1. Germline V lookup: CDR1 LNHDA, CDR2 SQIVND (reference sequence). The CDR3 spans 16 residues. The junction had 15 bases not matched to a gene; V was cut back by 4 bases and J by 9 bases. Written as DNA, the CDR3 is TGTGCCAGTAGTACGGGACAGTTGGTTTTCGGAGGGCCCCAGCATTTT. The encoded protein is CASSTGQLVFGGPQHF.

In this sample, this clonotype turned up many times. The chain has TRBV29-1 and TRBJ1-1; D unresolved. The V end was cut by 7 bases, the J end by 1 base, with 13 bases between. Germline V CDR1 and CDR2: SQVTM, ANQGSEA. The CDR3 has 13 amino acids. In DNA form, the CDR3 reads TGCAGCGCTTCAAAAGGTGAGAACACTGAAGCTTTCTTT. It encodes CSASKGENTEAFF.

This clonotype was observed many times. This CDR3 is CASSSGADGVTDTQYF. CDR3 in DNA: TGTGCCAGCAGCTCTGGGGCAGACGGGGTCACAGATACGCAGTATTTT. The chain combines TRBV11-3 with TRBJ2-3; D may match TRBD1 or TRBD2 (5 bases each). V was shortened by 4 bases and J by 2 bases, with 16 bases between the two germline ends. The CDR3 consists of 16 residues. The germline CDR1 and CDR2 sequences are SGHNT and YENEEA.

The chain employs TRBV9 and TRBJ2-2; perhaps TRBD2 as D (7 bases). CDR1 is SGDLS and CDR2 is YYNGEE in the germline V gene. Trimming shortened V by 7 bases and J by 6 bases, and 19 bases separated the two germline ends. The CDR3 has 15 amino acids. DNA for the CDR3: TGTGCCAGCGCGGGGGACAAAGTGATGGCCGGGGAGCTGTTTTTT. Translating gives CASAGDKVMAGELFF.

This clonotype was seen repeatedly, ten times or more. The chain employs TRBV28 and TRBJ2-1; D is ambiguous. This CDR3 region has 16 residues. The ends were cut back, 1 base at V and 3 bases at J, with 13 bases in the middle. The germline gives CDR1 MDHEN, CDR2 SYDVKM. The CDR3: CASSLSQDRYYNEQFF. In DNA, the CDR3 is TGTGCCAGCAGTTTATCCCAGGATAGGTACTACAATGAGCAGTTCTTC.

This clonotype showed up many times. The chain employs TRBV18 and TRBJ2-7, with a tentative D call TRBD1 (5 bases). Germline lookup yields CDR1 KGHSH and CDR2 LQKENI. Trimming cost V 3 bases and J 3 bases, with 9 bases left between them. This CDR3 comprises 13 residues. The CDR3 loop is CASSPGQIYEQYF. Here the CDR3 DNA reads TGTGCCAGCTCACCGGGGCAGATCTACGAGCAGTACTTC.

A few counts support this clonotype. V and J are TRBV18 and TRBJ1-5; no clear D. This CDR3 is built from 14 residues. The germline CDR1 and CDR2 sequences are KGHSH and LQKENI. V dropped 6 bases and J dropped 7 bases, with 16 bases sitting between them. CDR3 DNA: TGTGCCAGCTCCCCCGGCGCGGCGGCCCAGCCCCAGCATTTT. Protein sequence: CASSPGAAAQPQHF. The full variable domain, in which reference TRBV18 and TRBJ1-5 provide the parts outside the CDR3, is NAGVMQNPRHLVRRRGQEARLRCSPMKGHSHVYWYRQLPEEGLKFMVYLQKENIIDESGMPKERFSAEFPKEGPSILRIQQVVRGDSAAYFCASSPGAAAQPQHFGDGTRLSIL.